These 13 T cell receptor beta chains came from one sample sequenced in a study of cytomegalovirus exposure and HLA in healthy donors (dated by TCRdb to 2017 to 2019). The method was the immunoSEQ multiplex PCR assay. The multiplex PCR relied on a mix of 60 forward primers for TCR Vbeta segments and 13 reverse primers for TCR Jbeta segments. In TCRdb, the immuneACCESS table is reduced to in-frame sequences with V and J assigned. These tables do not hold every clone; where another copy was compared, an unresolved V gene accounts for under half, and the others remain unexplained. Present in this sample are approximately 100,000 clones, about 83% of which were seen just once. The ten top clones hold about 5% of the sample. The specimen was PBMCs. These receptors all come from a female donor in good health and CMV-seropositive.

Comment on this clone: Germline is not matched at one junction end, which may reflect a read error. The gene calls are TRBV7-9 and TRBJ1-5, with D maybe TRBD1 (5 bases). This CDR3 region has 14 residues. Germline V gene data show CDR1 as SEHNR and CDR2 as FQNEAQ (reference sequence). CDR3 in DNA: TGTTCCAGCAGCCTGGACAATAGCAATCAGCCCCAGCATTTT. It translates to CSSSLDNSNQPQHF.

The V gene is TRBV11-2, the J gene TRBJ2-5; tentative D call: TRBD2 (7 bases). CDR1 and CDR2 from the germline V gene are SGHAT and FQNNGV. The CDR3 has 15 amino acids. Trimming took off 2 bases at V and 4 bases at J, with 14 bases between the two ends. CDR3 amino acids: CASSLSGGRGETQYF. CDR3 DNA sequence: TGTGCCAGCAGCTTATCGGGGGGCCGGGGAGAGACCCAGTACTTC.

The genes are TRBV7-3 and TRBJ2-4; D is possibly TRBD2 (5 bases). Germline values: CDR1 SGHTA, CDR2 FQGTGA. Trimming took off 4 bases at V and 5 bases at J, with 15 bases between the two ends. This CDR3 contains 15 residues. The CDR3 here is CASSSGRLGENIQYF. CDR3 in DNA: TGTGCCAGCAGCTCTGGCCGGCTCGGGGAAAACATTCAGTACTTC.

Remarks on this clone: This sample includes further DNA sequences coding for the same CDR3. In nucleotides, the CDR3 is TGCGCCAGCAGCCTGGGACTAGCGGGGACAGATACGCAGTATTTT. It is translated as CASSLGLAGTDTQYF. The chain joins TRBV5-1 to TRBJ2-3; 13 bases are shared with TRBD2. V was clipped by 4 bases and J by 3 bases; unmatched bases: 2. Germline CDR1 SGHRS, CDR2 YFSETQ. The CDR3 contains 15 residues.

The gene calls are TRBV2 and TRBJ2-1; maybe TRBD2 (6 bases). Deletions cut 6 bases from V and 0 bases from J, with 15 bases between. Germline CDR1 and CDR2: SNHLY and FYNNEI. This CDR3 spans 16 amino acids. The CDR3 DNA reads TGTGCCAGCAGAGGGTATAGCGGTTCCTCCTACAATGAGCAGTTCTTC. It encodes CASRGYSGSSYNEQFF.

The chain joins TRBV15 to TRBJ2-5, with 7 bases lining up with TRBD2. The CDR3 has 15 amino acids. The germline CDR1 and CDR2 sequences are LNHNV and YYDKDF (reference sequence). Germline trimming cut 5 bases from V and 2 bases from J; bases unmatched to any gene: 8. The CDR3, as DNA: TGTGCCACCAGCGCCCCAGGGAGGGCTCAAGAGACCCAGTACTTC. Translation gives CATSAPGRAQETQYF.

V is TRBV10-2 and J is TRBJ2-3; TRBD2 is a possible D gene (5 bases). Trimming stripped 10 bases from V and 4 bases from J, with 21 bases between. The CDR3 is 15 residues long. Germline CDR1 reads WSHSY; CDR2 reads SAAADI. CDR3 sequence (DNA): TGCGCCACCTCCCCGGGGATACATGGACCAGATACGCAGTATTTT. Translation: CATSPGIHGPDTQYF.

This clone was seen once. V and J are TRBV6-1 and TRBJ2-4; D gene ambiguous. V was shortened by 4 bases and J by 5 bases, with 15 bases between the two germline ends. The CDR3 is 15 residues long. From germline, CDR1 is MNHNS and CDR2 SASEGT. The DNA for the CDR3 is TGTGCCAGCAGTGGTTCCAGGCGAATCGAAAACATTCAGTACTTC. Translating it yields CASSGSRRIENIQYF.

A word on this clone: At one end, the junction sequence differs from germline, possibly due to a read error. The chain uses TRBV27 and TRBJ2-1; 12 nucleotides agree with TRBD2. The CDR3 contains 15 residues. Germline V CDR1 and CDR2: MNHEY, SMNVEV (reference sequence). The CDR3 is CARSPSGGAGREQFF. The CDR3 DNA follows: TGTGCCCGCAGTCCTAGCGGGGGGGCAGGACGTGAGCAGTTCTTC.

CDR3 sequence: CASRGSGSYEQYF. As DNA, the CDR3 is TGTGCCAGCAGGGGTAGCGGCTCCTACGAGCAGTACTTC. V usage is TRBV6-5 and J usage is TRBJ2-7; weak D call: TRBD2 (6 bases). Deletions cut 6 bases from V and 0 bases from J, with 9 bases between. Per the germline V gene, CDR1 is MNHEY and CDR2 is SVGAGI. This CDR3 is built from 13 residues.

The chain carries TRBV6-1 and TRBJ2-7; D uncertain. CDR1 is MNHNS and CDR2 is SASEGT in the germline V gene. The V gene lost 3 bases and the J gene lost 2 bases, with 8 bases spanning the gap. The CDR3 length is 13 residues. The CDR3 loop reads CASSDLLTYEQYF. CDR3 in DNA: TGTGCCAGCAGTGATCTTCTTACCTACGAGCAGTACTTC.

The chain employs TRBV18 and TRBJ1-4; unclear D gene. The germline V gene encodes CDR1 KGHSH and CDR2 LQKENI. The CDR3 contains 13 residues. Trimming took off 6 bases at V and 4 bases at J, with 9 bases between the two ends. CDR3 in DNA: TGTGCCAGCTCCCACGACATTAATGAAAAACTGTTTTTT. Protein: CASSHDINEKLFF.

V is TRBV30 and J is TRBJ1-4; TRBD1 might be the D (6 bases). V was cut by 4 bases and J by 8 bases, with 8 bases left in between. CDR3 length equals 11 residues. Germline CDR1 and CDR2: GTSNPN and SVGIG (reference sequence). The CDR3 bases are TGTGCCTGGAACGGACAGGAAAAACTGTTTTTT. Its protein is CAWNGQEKLFF.